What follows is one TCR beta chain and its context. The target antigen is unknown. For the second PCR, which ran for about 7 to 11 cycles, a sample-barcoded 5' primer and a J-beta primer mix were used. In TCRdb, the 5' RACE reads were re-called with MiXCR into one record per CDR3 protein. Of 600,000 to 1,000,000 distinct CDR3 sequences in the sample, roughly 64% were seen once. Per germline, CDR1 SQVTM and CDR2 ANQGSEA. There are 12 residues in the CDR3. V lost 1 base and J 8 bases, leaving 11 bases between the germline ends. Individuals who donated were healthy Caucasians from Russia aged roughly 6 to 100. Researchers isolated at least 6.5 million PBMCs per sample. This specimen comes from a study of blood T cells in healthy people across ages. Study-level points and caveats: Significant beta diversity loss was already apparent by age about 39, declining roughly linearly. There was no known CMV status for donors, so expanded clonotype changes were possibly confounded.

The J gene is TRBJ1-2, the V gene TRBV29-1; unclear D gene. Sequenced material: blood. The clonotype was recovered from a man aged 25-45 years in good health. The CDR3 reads CSVEGSLGGYTF. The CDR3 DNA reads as TGCAGCGTTGAAGGAAGCCTGGGGGGCTACACCTTC.